This T cell receptor (beta chain) was sequenced in a study of T-cell memory formation after mild COVID-19. V gave up 5 bases and J gave up 2 bases, with 11 bases separating them. CDR3 length: 14 amino acids. Germline CDR1 and CDR2: LNHDA and SQIVND (reference sequence). TCRdb processed the 5' RACE reads anew with MiXCR; each CDR3 protein has one entry. Here the sample spans 540,000 or so distinct CDR3 sequences, roughly 22% being singletons. The receptor comes from an adult woman who had mild COVID-19 (a few samples of this study predate the infection). Cell type and time point are not known. The rearrangement joins TRBV19 to TRBJ2-3; D possibly corresponds to TRBD2 (6 bases). Sequencing input: PBMCs or a T cell subset sorted from them (not recorded which). The CDR3 sequence is CASSLSGLTDTQYF. The CDR3 DNA is TGTGCCAGTAGTCTGTCGGGACTCACAGATACGCAGTATTTT.